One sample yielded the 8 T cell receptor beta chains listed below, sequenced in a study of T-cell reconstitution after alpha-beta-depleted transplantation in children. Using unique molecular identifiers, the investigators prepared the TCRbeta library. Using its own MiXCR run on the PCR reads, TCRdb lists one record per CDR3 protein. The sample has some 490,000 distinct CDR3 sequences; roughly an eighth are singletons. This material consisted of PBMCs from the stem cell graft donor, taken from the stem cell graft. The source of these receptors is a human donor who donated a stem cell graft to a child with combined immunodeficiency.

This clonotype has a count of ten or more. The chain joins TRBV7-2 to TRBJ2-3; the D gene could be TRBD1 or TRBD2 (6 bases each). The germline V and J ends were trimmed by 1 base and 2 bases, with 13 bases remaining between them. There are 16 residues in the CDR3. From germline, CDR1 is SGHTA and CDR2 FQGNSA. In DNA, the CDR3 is TGTGCCAGCAGCTTAGTTGGGGGCGGGGACACAGATACGCAGTATTTT. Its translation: CASSLVGGGDTDTQYF.

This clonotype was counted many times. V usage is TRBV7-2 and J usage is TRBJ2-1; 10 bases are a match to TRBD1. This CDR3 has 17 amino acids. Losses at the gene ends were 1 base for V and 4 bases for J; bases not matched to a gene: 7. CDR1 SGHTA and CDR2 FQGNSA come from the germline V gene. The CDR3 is CASSLVGTGASYNEQFF. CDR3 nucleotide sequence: TGTGCCAGCAGCTTAGTAGGGACAGGGGCTTCTTACAATGAGCAGTTCTTC.

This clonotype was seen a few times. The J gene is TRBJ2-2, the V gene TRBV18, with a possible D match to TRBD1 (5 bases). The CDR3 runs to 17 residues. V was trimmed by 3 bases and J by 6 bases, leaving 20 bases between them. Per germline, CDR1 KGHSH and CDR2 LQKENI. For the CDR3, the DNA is TGTGCCAGCTCACCTGTATTCCAGGGAATCGGAGCCGGGGAGCTGTTTTTT. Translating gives CASSPVFQGIGAGELFF.

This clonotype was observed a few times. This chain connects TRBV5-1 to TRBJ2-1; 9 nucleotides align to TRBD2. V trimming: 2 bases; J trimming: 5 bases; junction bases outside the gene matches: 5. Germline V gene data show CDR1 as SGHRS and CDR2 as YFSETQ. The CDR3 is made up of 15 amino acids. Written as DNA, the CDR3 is TGCGCCAGCAGCTTTGGGCTAGCGGGGCACAATGAGCAGTTCTTC. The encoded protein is CASSFGLAGHNEQFF.

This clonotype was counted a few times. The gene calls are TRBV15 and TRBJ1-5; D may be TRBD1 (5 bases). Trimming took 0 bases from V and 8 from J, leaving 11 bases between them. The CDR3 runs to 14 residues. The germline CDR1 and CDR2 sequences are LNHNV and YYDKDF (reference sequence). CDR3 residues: CATSREGAEEPQHF. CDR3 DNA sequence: TGTGCCACCAGCAGAGAAGGGGCAGAGGAGCCCCAGCATTTT.

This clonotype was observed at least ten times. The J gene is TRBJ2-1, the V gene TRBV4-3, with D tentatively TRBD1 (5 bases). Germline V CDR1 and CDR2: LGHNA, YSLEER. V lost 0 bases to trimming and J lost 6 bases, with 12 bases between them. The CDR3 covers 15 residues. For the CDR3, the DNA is TGCGCCAGCAGCCAAGATCTTGGGCAGGGCAATGAGCAGTTCTTC. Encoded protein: CASSQDLGQGNEQFF.

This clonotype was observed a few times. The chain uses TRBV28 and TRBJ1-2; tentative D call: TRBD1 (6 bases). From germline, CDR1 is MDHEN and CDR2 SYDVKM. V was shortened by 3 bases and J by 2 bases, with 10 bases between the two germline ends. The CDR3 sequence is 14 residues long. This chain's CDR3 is CASSFQGFNYGYTF. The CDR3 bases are TGTGCCAGCAGTTTCCAGGGGTTCAACTATGGCTACACCTTC.

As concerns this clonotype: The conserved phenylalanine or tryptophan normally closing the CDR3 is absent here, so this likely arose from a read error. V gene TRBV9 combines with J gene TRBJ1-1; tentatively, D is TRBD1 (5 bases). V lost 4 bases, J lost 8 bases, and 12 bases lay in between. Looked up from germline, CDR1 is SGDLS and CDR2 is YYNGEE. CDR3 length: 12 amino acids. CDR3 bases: TGTGCCAGCAGCTCGGGGGAGTCGGAAGCTTTCTAT. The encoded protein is CASSSGESEAFY.